The clone carrying this T cell receptor (beta chain) was detected ten times or more. The V gene's germline CDR1 is SEHNR and CDR2 FQNEAQ (reference sequence). Trimming at V came to 4 bases and at J to 0 bases, leaving 10 bases not matched to a gene. The CDR3 has 17 residues. These data are taken from a study of early T cells in non-severe SARS-CoV-2 infection. Unique molecular identifiers were affixed to single, distinct cDNA molecules. TCRdb recomputed calls from the 5' RACE reads with MiXCR, one row per CDR3 protein. The data show 65,000 to 90,000 distinct CDR3 sequences, 12% seen once. This sequence originates from an adult who was a healthcare worker with PCR-confirmed SARS-CoV-2 infection or an uninfected control (not recorded which). The sequenced material came from whole blood. The V call is TRBV7-9, the J call TRBJ2-7; TRBD1 agrees at 9 bases. The CDR3 DNA reads as TGTGCCAGCAGCTCAGCTCCGGGACAGGGAAGCTCCTACGAGCAGTACTTC. Translation: CASSSAPGQGSSYEQYF.